Reported below is one TCR beta chain. Germline V gene sequence: CDR1 LNHNV, CDR2 YYDKDF (reference sequence). This CDR3 is built from 15 residues. The ends were cut back, 1 base at V and 7 bases at J, with 13 bases in the middle. These data come from a study of identifying expanded T cells in peripheral blood. The table came from immunoSEQ multiplex PCR; TCRdb's copy has only in-frame clones and leaves some out. This table holds around 100,000 clones, about 90% found once. The sequence derives from a person aged 18 to 70 in good health. Specimen: blood. The V and J genes are TRBV15 and TRBJ2-2; D may be TRBD1 or TRBD2 (5 bases each). The chain's CDR3 is CATSRGRGDGGELFF. The CDR3 DNA is TGTGCCACCAGCAGAGGGAGAGGGGATGGCGGGGAGCTGTTTTTT. Using reference TRBV15 and TRBJ2-2 for the parts outside the CDR3, the full variable domain is DAMVIQNPRYQVTQFGKPVTLSCSQTLNHNVMYWYQQKSSQAPKLLFHYYDKDFNNEADTPDNFQSRRPNTSFCFLDIRSPGLGDTAMYLCATSRGRGDGGELFFGEGSRLTVL.